Shown below are 22 T cell receptor beta chains from a single sample sequenced in a study of cytomegalovirus exposure and HLA in healthy donors. Primers included in the PCR were 60 Vbeta and 13 Jbeta primers. Generated by immunoSEQ multiplex PCR, the TCRdb table keeps only in-frame clones and is missing some. The repertoire holds around 150,000 clones, 80% seen once, with 9.5% to 10% in the top ten. Sequenced: PBMCs. The receptors stem from a man aged 18-30 years in good health and CMV-seropositive.

The chain is built from TRBV6-1 and TRBJ1-1; a possible D gene is TRBD1 (6 bases). The CDR3 runs to 16 residues. Between the trimmed V and J ends, which lost 1 base and 3 bases, there was a span of 15 bases. The germline gives CDR1 MNHNS, CDR2 SASEGT. The CDR3 DNA reads TGTGCCAGCAGTGAAGGGGTCACAGGGCCGGACACTGAAGCTTTCTTT. Translating it yields CASSEGVTGPDTEAFF.

The CDR3, as DNA: TGCGCCAGCAGCCAAGGGGGAGGGGCGGCCAACTATGGCTACACCTTC. It encodes CASSQGGGAANYGYTF. The chain has TRBV4-1 and TRBJ1-2, with D tentatively TRBD1 (5 bases). In germline, CDR1 is MGHRA, CDR2 YSYEKL. V lost 1 base and J lost 2, with 14 bases in between. The CDR3 consists of 16 residues.

This clone was picked up one time. The chain recombines TRBV7-9 with TRBJ2-1; D uncertain. The CDR3 loop spans 17 amino acids. Germline V lookup: CDR1 SEHNR, CDR2 FQNEAQ (reference sequence). The V end was cut by 1 base, the J end by 0 bases, with 13 bases between. The CDR3 sequence is CASSLEFDSSSYNEQFF. The CDR3 DNA reads TGTGCCAGCAGCTTAGAATTTGACTCTAGCTCCTACAATGAGCAGTTCTTC.

The chain combines TRBV20-1 with TRBJ2-3; D is possibly TRBD2 (5 bases). Per germline, CDR1 DFQATT and CDR2 SNEGSKA (reference sequence). V was cut by 7 bases and J by 8 bases, with 13 bases left in between. The CDR3 totals 11 residues. CDR3 sequence: CSDQDWPTQYF. The DNA of the CDR3 is TGCAGTGACCAGGACTGGCCTACGCAGTATTTT.

This clone came up a few times. V gene TRBV27 combines with J gene TRBJ1-2; 7 positions agree with TRBD1. Germline V gene sequence: CDR1 MNHEY, CDR2 SMNVEV (reference sequence). Trimming at V came to 5 bases and at J to 13 bases, leaving 10 bases not matched to a gene. The length of the CDR3 is 12 residues. The CDR3 protein is CASSQRQGLFTF. In DNA form, the CDR3 reads TGTGCCAGCAGTCAGCGACAGGGCCTATTCACCTTC.

This sequence joins TRBV5-1 and TRBJ2-3, with D tentatively TRBD1 (5 bases). Per the germline V gene, CDR1 is SGHRS and CDR2 is YFSETQ. V was clipped by 0 bases and J by 4 bases, with 12 bases between them. The CDR3 runs to 15 residues. The chain's CDR3 is CASSLEARVADTQYF. The CDR3, as DNA: TGCGCCAGCAGCTTGGAGGCCAGGGTGGCAGATACGCAGTATTTT.

This chain uses TRBV4-1 with TRBJ2-7, with D tentatively TRBD1 (5 bases). Germline values: CDR1 MGHRA, CDR2 YSYEKL. The CDR3 runs to 17 residues. Deletions cut 1 base from V and 1 base from J, with 17 bases between. The CDR3 DNA reads as TGCGCCAGCAGCCAAGGTGAAGGGGCTAACCCATCCTACGAGCAGTACTTC. Its protein product is CASSQGEGANPSYEQYF.

The rearrangement joins TRBV6-5 to TRBJ2-1; TRBD2 aligns across 11 bases. This CDR3 is built from 15 residues. The ends lost 6 bases at V and 8 bases at J; junction bases unmatched: 9. Germline values: CDR1 MNHEY, CDR2 SVGAGI. The CDR3 reads CASRPLAGDSHEQFF. Written as DNA, the CDR3 is TGTGCCAGCAGACCACTAGCGGGAGATAGCCATGAGCAGTTCTTC.

The V call is TRBV6-5, the J call TRBJ2-7; the match to TRBD1 covers 7 bases. Germline V gene data show CDR1 as MNHEY and CDR2 as SVGAGI. The V and J ends lost 7 bases and 3 bases, in that order; junction bases with no gene match: 6. This CDR3 is 13 amino acids long. The CDR3: CASNRQGVYEQYF. DNA of the CDR3: TGTGCCAGCAATCGGCAGGGGGTCTACGAGCAGTACTTC.

This clone has a handful of counts. The J gene is TRBJ2-5, the V gene TRBV4-1; no definite D call. V was pared by 0 bases and J by 2 bases, with 10 bases between. This CDR3 comprises 15 residues. Germline V gives CDR1 MGHRA, CDR2 YSYEKL. CDR3 protein: CASSQDRLDQETQYF. CDR3 DNA sequence: TGCGCCAGCAGCCAAGATAGGCTAGATCAAGAGACCCAGTACTTC.

This clone was observed a single time. This chain uses TRBV28 with TRBJ2-1; weak D call: TRBD2 (5 bases). Germline V CDR1 and CDR2: MDHEN, SYDVKM. V was trimmed by 3 bases and J by 9 bases, leaving 15 bases between them. The CDR3 runs 14 residues. This CDR3 is CASSFLERAPEQFF. Here the CDR3 DNA reads TGTGCCAGCAGTTTCCTAGAGAGGGCCCCTGAGCAGTTCTTC. Full variable domain (rest looked up from reference TRBV28 and TRBJ2-1): DVKVTQSSRYLVKRTGEKVFLECVQDMDHENMFWYRQDPGLGLRLIYFSYDVKMKEKGDIPEGYSVSREKKERFSLILESASTNQTSMYLCASSFLERAPEQFFGPGTRLTVL.

This clone was counted a single time. The chain is built from TRBV4-2 and TRBJ1-1, with D possibly being TRBD1 (5 bases). V was shortened by 0 bases and J by 10 bases, with 9 bases between the two germline ends. Germline CDR1 and CDR2: LGHNA and YNFKEQ. The CDR3 contains 12 residues. Here the CDR3 reads CASSQDAGIAFF. The CDR3, as DNA: TGTGCCAGCAGCCAAGATGCAGGGATAGCTTTCTTT.

The chain employs TRBV18 and TRBJ1-3, with 8 bases matching TRBD1. The trim removed 5 bases at V and 1 base at J, leaving 4 bases unmatched. Germline V gene lookup returns CDR1 KGHSH and CDR2 LQKENI. The CDR3 loop spans 15 amino acids. The CDR3 loop reads CASSSTGGSGNTIYF. For the CDR3, the DNA is TGTGCCAGCTCATCAACAGGGGGATCTGGAAACACCATATATTTT.

This chain uses TRBV19 with TRBJ1-4; TRBD1 matches 7 bases. Germline CDR1 and CDR2: LNHDA and SQIVND (reference sequence). CDR3 size: 14 residues. The J segment lost 0 bases and the V segment lost 7 bases, leaving 2 bases of the junction unmatched. The CDR3 reads CASMGTATNEKLFF. CDR3 DNA: TGTGCCAGTATGGGGACAGCAACTAATGAAAAACTGTTTTTT.

J is TRBJ1-4 and V is TRBV30, with D possibly matching TRBD1 (5 bases). The V gene's germline CDR1 is GTSNPN and CDR2 SVGIG (reference sequence). Deletions cut 1 base from V and 3 bases from J, with 12 bases between. This CDR3 has 15 amino acids. DNA for the CDR3: TGTGCCTGGAGTGAAATAGGGGCGCCTAATGAAAAACTGTTTTTT. Encoded protein: CAWSEIGAPNEKLFF. The full variable domain, in which reference TRBV30 and TRBJ1-4 provide the parts outside the CDR3, is SQTIHQWPATLVQPVGSPLSLECTVEGTSNPNLYWYRQAAGRGLQLLFYSVGIGQISSEVPQNLSASRPQDRQFILSSKKLLLSDSGFYLCAWSEIGAPNEKLFFGSGTQLSVL.

The chain employs TRBV7-2 and TRBJ2-5; 8 bases are shared with TRBD2. This CDR3 is 15 amino acids long. V shed 2 bases and J 0 bases; nucleotides not matched to a gene: 2. In germline, CDR1 is SGHTA, CDR2 FQGNSA. Written as DNA, the CDR3 is TGTGCCAGCAGCTTAATACTAGCGGACCAAGAGACCCAGTACTTC. It is translated as CASSLILADQETQYF.

V usage is TRBV18 and J usage is TRBJ1-2; possible D gene TRBD1, 5 bases. Germline CDR1 and CDR2: KGHSH and LQKENI. The CDR3 loop spans 14 amino acids. V was pared by 4 bases and J by 3 bases, with 12 bases between. CDR3 sequence (DNA): TGTGCCAGCTCACGCGGGACGGGGGACTATGGCTACACCTTC. Residues: CASSRGTGDYGYTF.

The rearrangement uses TRBV9 and TRBJ1-5, with D unclear. Germline CDR1 is SGDLS and CDR2 is YYNGEE. With 0 bases removed from V and 7 bases from J, the gap between germline ends came to 8 bases. The CDR3 has 13 residues. CDR3 DNA sequence: TGTGCCAGCAGCGTAGGCAACCGGCAGCCCCAGCATTTT. Translated, it gives CASSVGNRQPQHF.

The table lists this clone with a few counts. J is TRBJ2-7 and V is TRBV4-2; a possible D gene is TRBD2 (7 bases). The CDR3 extends over 16 amino acids. Germline V gives CDR1 LGHNA, CDR2 YNFKEQ. Trimming cost V 1 base and J 2 bases, with 15 bases left between them. The CDR3, as DNA: TGTGCCAGCAGCCAAGGGTTGGGGCGGGGGCCCTACGAGCAGTACTTC. This gives the protein CASSQGLGRGPYEQYF.

This clone occurred once. This chain links TRBV6-1 with TRBJ2-1; D is perhaps TRBD2 (6 bases). Germline V lookup: CDR1 MNHNS, CDR2 SASEGT. The CDR3 is 13 residues long. The V and J ends lost 7 bases and 6 bases respectively, with 13 bases between them. In nucleotides, the CDR3 is TGTGCCAGCATCGGGTGGGGGGTCAATGAGCAGTTCTTC. This sequence encodes CASIGWGVNEQFF.

The table lists this clone with a few counts. The gene calls are TRBV4-3 and TRBJ2-7, with 8 bases lining up with TRBD2. The V gene's germline CDR1 is LGHNA and CDR2 YSLEER. The CDR3 covers 17 residues. Trimming at V came to 1 base and at J to 6 bases, leaving 14 bases not matched to a gene. DNA for the CDR3: TGCGCCAGCAGCCAAGGGGATGGCGGGAGGACGATTAGCGAGCAGTACTTC. It specifies CASSQGDGGRTISEQYF.

The chain has TRBV15 and TRBJ2-7, with TRBD1 identical over 9 bases. The CDR3 consists of 15 residues. Germline loops: CDR1 LNHNV, CDR2 YYDKDF (reference sequence). Trimming removed 1 base from V and 5 bases from J; junction bases left unmatched: 6. CDR3 DNA: TGTGCCACCAGCAGAGCGACAGGGGGGCTCCACGAGCAGTACTTC. Its translation is CATSRATGGLHEQYF.